These 27 T cell receptor beta chains were all obtained from the same sample, sequenced in a study of shared clonotypes between healthy human individuals. Repertoires were generated with immunoSEQ multiplex PCR, while TCRdb's copy carries only in-frame clones and drops some. In the table there are hundreds of thousands of clones, around 72% of which are singletons. What was sequenced was memory CD4+ T cells sorted from blood. Indicated subset: CD45RA-negative fraction. The receptors originated from a woman younger than 45 in good health.

This clone was observed a single time. V and J are TRBV19 and TRBJ2-1, with TRBD2 matching over 7 bases. Germline V CDR1 and CDR2: LNHDA, SQIVND (reference sequence). The CDR3 length is 16 residues. V lost 5 bases, J lost 1 base, and 8 bases stayed unmatched. As DNA, the CDR3 is TGTGCCAGTAGTCGTTCGGGGACTATATCCTACAATGAGCAGTTCTTC. Residues: CASSRSGTISYNEQFF.

This clone was seen once. The rearrangement links TRBV7-8 to TRBJ2-1; weak D call: TRBD1 (6 bases). Germline V gene sequence: CDR1 SGHVS, CDR2 FQNEAQ. The CDR3 loop spans 18 amino acids. Trimming took off 5 bases at V and 0 bases at J, with 20 bases between the two ends. In DNA, the CDR3 is TGTGCCAGCAGCCCCATGGGGGACAAACCCAGCTCCTACAATGAGCAGTTCTTC. This encodes CASSPMGDKPSSYNEQFF.

The rearrangement uses TRBV6-5 and TRBJ2-2, with 9 bases aligning to TRBD1. V lost 0 bases to trimming and J lost 5 bases; unmatched junction nucleotides: 4. Germline V lookup: CDR1 MNHEY, CDR2 SVGAGI. This CDR3 region has 16 residues. For the CDR3, the DNA is TGTGCCAGCAGTTACTCGGGGACAGGGCAGACCGGGGAGCTGTTTTTT. Its translation is CASSYSGTGQTGELFF.

The sample holds one count of this clone. The chain employs TRBV13 and TRBJ2-5; the D is unclear. With the DNA end fitting TRBJ2-7 better, the J assignment may be wrong. CDR3 length equals 13 residues. Germline V gene sequence: CDR1 PRHDT, CDR2 FYEKMQ (reference sequence). As DNA, the CDR3 is TGTGCCAGCAGCTTAAATCAGTTATCCGAGCAGTACTTC. It codes for CASSLNQLSEQYF.

This clone was observed a handful of times. This chain connects TRBV5-1 to TRBJ2-5; D possibly uses TRBD1 or TRBD2 (6 bases each). Germline values: CDR1 SGHRS, CDR2 YFSETQ. The CDR3 loop spans 13 amino acids. The V end lost 7 bases, the J end lost 4 bases, and 14 bases lay between the germline ends. CDR3 loop: CASGSGALETQYF. CDR3 in DNA: TGCGCCAGCGGATCGGGGGCTTTAGAGACCCAGTACTTC.

The chain recombines TRBV4-1 with TRBJ1-3; D perhaps matches TRBD1 (5 bases). Deletions cut 2 bases from V and 0 bases from J, with 14 bases between. Germline CDR1 reads MGHRA; CDR2 reads YSYEKL. There are 17 residues in the CDR3. The CDR3 loop reads CASSQTPGLSSGNTIYF. CDR3 DNA sequence: TGCGCCAGCAGCCAAACCCCAGGGCTCAGCTCTGGAAACACCATATATTTT.

This chain's CDR3 is CASSYRDGLSGANVLTF. CDR3 bases: TGTGCCAGCAGTTACCGGGACGGCCTCTCTGGGGCCAACGTCCTGACTTTC. V gene TRBV28 combines with J gene TRBJ2-6, with D perhaps being TRBD1 or TRBD2 (5 bases each). The V gene's germline CDR1 is MDHEN and CDR2 SYDVKM. This CDR3 has 17 residues. The V end was cut by 4 bases, the J end by 0 bases, with 13 bases between.

About this clone: The sample holds other DNA sequences that translate to the same CDR3. The chain carries TRBV15 and TRBJ2-1, with D uncertain. V lost 1 base, J lost 0 bases, and 4 bases lay in between. CDR3 length: 14 residues. Germline CDR1 LNHNV, CDR2 YYDKDF (reference sequence). In DNA form, the CDR3 reads TGTGCCACCAGCAGAGCGGGCTCCTACAATGAGCAGTTCTTC. Translation gives CATSRAGSYNEQFF.

This chain uses TRBV5-1 with TRBJ1-1, with a possible D match to TRBD1 (6 bases). Germline CDR1 and CDR2: SGHRS and YFSETQ. The CDR3 is made up of 18 amino acids. V lost 2 bases and J lost 0, with 20 bases in between. DNA of the CDR3: TGCGCCAGCAGCTTCTCTGGGGGATTTGACAGGCTGAACACTGAAGCTTTCTTT. Protein: CASSFSGGFDRLNTEAFF.

CDR3 nucleotide sequence: TGTGCCAGCAGCGGATGGACAGGGGAACTTCAGCCCCAGCATTTT. Its translation is CASSGWTGELQPQHF. The rearrangement links TRBV7-2 to TRBJ1-5, with 9 bases aligning to TRBD1. Trimming removed 5 bases from V and 6 bases from J; junction bases left unmatched: 8. CDR1 and CDR2 from the germline V gene are SGHTA and FQGNSA. This CDR3 is built from 15 residues.

In this sample, this clone turned up once. The chain combines TRBV5-1 with TRBJ1-1; D uncertain. Germline CDR1 is SGHRS and CDR2 is YFSETQ. V gave up 0 bases and J gave up 1 base, with 7 bases separating them. This CDR3 contains 14 residues. The DNA of the CDR3 is TGCGCCAGCAGCTTGGCCCGGAAGAACACTGAAGCTTTCTTT. Translating it yields CASSLARKNTEAFF.

The chain carries TRBV5-1 and TRBJ2-5; the D gene is possibly TRBD1 (6 bases). Germline CDR1 is SGHRS and CDR2 is YFSETQ. The CDR3 sequence is 15 residues long. The germline V and J ends were trimmed by 4 bases and 4 bases, with 17 bases remaining between them. CDR3 in DNA: TGCGCCAGCAGCCTCTCCCAGGGGCCCATAGAGACCCAGTACTTC. This codes for CASSLSQGPIETQYF.

The chain recombines TRBV29-1 with TRBJ2-7, with 9 bases identical to TRBD1. V was pared by 5 bases and J by 4 bases, with 12 bases of the junction left unmatched. Germline CDR1 reads SQVTM; CDR2 reads ANQGSEA. CDR3 length equals 15 residues. This CDR3 reads CSVQTGRQGGYEQYF. DNA of the CDR3: TGCAGCGTTCAGACAGGCAGACAGGGGGGATACGAGCAGTACTTC.

About this clone: This specimen includes other DNA sequences encoding the same CDR3. The V gene is TRBV5-1, the J gene TRBJ2-7, with TRBD1 matching 9 bases. The CDR3 is made up of 13 amino acids. Trimming cost V 7 bases and J 4 bases; bases outside gene matches: 6. Germline V gene lookup returns CDR1 SGHRS and CDR2 YFSETQ. The CDR3 DNA reads TGCGCCAGCCGGAGGACAGGGGCTTACGAGCAGTACTTC. It yields the protein CASRRTGAYEQYF.

J is TRBJ2-7 and V is TRBV28, with TRBD2 matching 13 bases. Germline assignment: CDR1 MDHEN and CDR2 SYDVKM. The CDR3 length is 16 residues. Losses at the gene ends were 1 base for V and 12 bases for J; bases not matched to a gene: 12. The CDR3 region has the DNA TGTGCCAGCAGTTTATCCACTAGCGGGAGGGTGGGTCGGAGGTACTTC. It is translated as CASSLSTSGRVGRRYF.

V and J are TRBV10-1 and TRBJ2-4; possibly TRBD2 for D (5 bases). Trimming pared 4 bases from V and 9 bases from J, leaving 19 bases between. Germline V gene sequence: CDR1 WNHNN, CDR2 SYGVQD (reference sequence). CDR3 length: 15 residues. In DNA, the CDR3 is TGCGCCAGCAGTGCAACCACTAGAATGGGAAGCATTCAGTACTTC. It encodes CASSATTRMGSIQYF.

The rearrangement uses TRBV5-1 and TRBJ2-5; D possibly corresponds to TRBD2 (5 bases). The germline V gene has CDR1 SGHRS and CDR2 YFSETQ. The CDR3 extends over 14 amino acids. Trimming left V 6 bases short and J 1 base short, with 13 bases between. CDR3 nucleotides: TGCGCCAGCACGCCGGGGAGAACCCAAGAGACCCAGTACTTC. This translates into CASTPGRTQETQYF.

The chain has TRBV7-2 and TRBJ1-5, with D unclear. This CDR3 comprises 13 residues. In germline, CDR1 is SGHTA, CDR2 FQGNSA. Trimming stripped 2 bases from V and 5 bases from J, with 7 bases between. CDR3 amino acids: CASSLFEDQPQHF. The DNA of the CDR3 is TGTGCCAGCAGCTTATTTGAGGATCAGCCCCAGCATTTT.

Here the CDR3 reads CASSLNSGSTDTQYF. CDR3 in DNA: TGTGCCAGCAGCTTAAATAGCGGGAGCACAGATACGCAGTATTTT. V usage is TRBV11-2 and J usage is TRBJ2-3; the match to TRBD2 covers 7 bases. Losses at the gene ends were 2 bases for V and 0 bases for J; bases not matched to a gene: 2. Germline V gene data show CDR1 as SGHAT and CDR2 as FQNNGV. This CDR3 has 15 residues.

The chain joins TRBV28 to TRBJ2-5; D gene uncertain. The germline V and J ends were trimmed by 3 bases and 3 bases, with 8 bases remaining between them. This CDR3 comprises 13 residues. Germline-derived CDR1 and CDR2 are MDHEN and SYDVKM. The CDR3 DNA sequence: TGTGCCAGCAGTTTCTCCCCGAAAGAGACCCAGTACTTC. Protein: CASSFSPKETQYF. Complete variable domain (other parts from reference TRBV28 and TRBJ2-5): DVKVTQSSRYLVKRTGEKVFLECVQDMDHENMFWYRQDPGLGLRLIYFSYDVKMKEKGDIPEGYSVSREKKERFSLILESASTNQTSMYLCASSFSPKETQYFGPGTRLLVL.

This clone was detected only a few times. The J gene is TRBJ1-5, the V gene TRBV2; TRBD1 aligns across 8 bases. The CDR3 sequence is 14 residues long. V shed 2 bases, J shed 7 bases, and the junction held 4 bases outside the gene matches. The germline gives CDR1 SNHLY, CDR2 FYNNEI. The CDR3 DNA reads TGTGCCAGCAGTGAACAGGGGGCTCCCCAGCCCCAGCATTTT. Protein: CASSEQGAPQPQHF.

This clone was seen a handful of times. The rearrangement joins TRBV6-5 to TRBJ1-2; D is perhaps TRBD1 (6 bases). The CDR3 consists of 13 residues. The V end lost 5 bases, the J end lost 3 bases, and 10 bases lay between the germline ends. Germline V gives CDR1 MNHEY, CDR2 SVGAGI. The CDR3 sequence is CASSTDRDYGYTF. The DNA for the CDR3 is TGTGCCAGCAGTACGGACAGAGACTATGGCTACACCTTC.

This clone has a handful of counts. The sample has other DNA sequences that encode this CDR3 too. The chain employs TRBV7-8 and TRBJ2-7, with 7 positions matching TRBD1. Germline lookup yields CDR1 SGHVS and CDR2 FQNEAQ. V was clipped by 5 bases and J by 4 bases; unmatched bases: 8. This CDR3 spans 14 amino acids. The CDR3 loop reads CASSPRTGGYEQYF. In nucleotides, the CDR3 is TGTGCCAGCAGCCCTAGGACAGGAGGTTACGAGCAGTACTTC.

Worth noting for this clone: The same CDR3 arises from other DNA sequences in this sample as well. The V and J genes are TRBV14 and TRBJ1-2, with D unclear. Germline V gene data show CDR1 as SGHDN and CDR2 as FVKESK. The CDR3 has 13 residues. Trimming took off 0 bases at V and 7 bases at J, with 9 bases between the two ends. The CDR3 spells CASSQDLGGGYTF. For the CDR3, the DNA is TGTGCCAGCAGCCAAGATCTAGGAGGTGGCTACACCTTC.

The rearrangement links TRBV21-1 to TRBJ1-1. TRBV21-1 counts as a pseudogene. The CDR3 has 15 residues. The CDR3 here is CASSKEGGVNTEAFF. CDR3 sequence (DNA): TGTGCCAGCAGCAAAGAAGGCGGTGTGAACACTGAAGCTTTCTTT.

The CDR3 region is CASSPGEILMNTEAFF. CDR3 bases: TGTGCCAGCAGTCCAGGGGAAATTCTCATGAACACTGAAGCTTTCTTT. This rearrangement joins TRBV2 to TRBJ1-1; the D gene is possibly TRBD1 (6 bases). V lost 5 bases and J 0 bases, leaving 16 bases between the germline ends. CDR1 and CDR2 (germline): SNHLY, FYNNEI. This CDR3 has 16 residues.

The chain has TRBV28 and TRBJ1-5, with D possibly being TRBD1 (6 bases). V lost 5 bases to trimming and J lost 6 bases, with 17 bases between them. The germline CDR1 and CDR2 sequences are MDHEN and SYDVKM. This CDR3 comprises 15 residues. CDR3 region: CASSNIRGGVQPQHF. The CDR3 nucleotides are TGTGCCAGCAGTAACATCAGGGGAGGGGTTCAGCCCCAGCATTTT.